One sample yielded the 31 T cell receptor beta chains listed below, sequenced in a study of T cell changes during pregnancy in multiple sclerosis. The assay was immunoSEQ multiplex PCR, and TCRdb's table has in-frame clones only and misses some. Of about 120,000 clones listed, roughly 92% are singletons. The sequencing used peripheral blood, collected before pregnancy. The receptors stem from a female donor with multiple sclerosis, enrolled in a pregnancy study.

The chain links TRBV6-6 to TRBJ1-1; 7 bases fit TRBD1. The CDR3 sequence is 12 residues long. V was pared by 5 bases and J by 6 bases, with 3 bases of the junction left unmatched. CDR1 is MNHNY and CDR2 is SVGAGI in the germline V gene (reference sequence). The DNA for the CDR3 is TGTGCCAGCAGTCCTGACAGGGCTGAAGCTTTCTTT. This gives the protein CASSPDRAEAFF.

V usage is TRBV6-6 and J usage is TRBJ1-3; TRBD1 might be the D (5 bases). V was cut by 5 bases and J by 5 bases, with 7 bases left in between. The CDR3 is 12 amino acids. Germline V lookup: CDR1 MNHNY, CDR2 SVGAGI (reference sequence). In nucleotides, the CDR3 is TGTGCCAGCAGTCAGGGAAGAAACACCATATATTTT. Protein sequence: CASSQGRNTIYF.

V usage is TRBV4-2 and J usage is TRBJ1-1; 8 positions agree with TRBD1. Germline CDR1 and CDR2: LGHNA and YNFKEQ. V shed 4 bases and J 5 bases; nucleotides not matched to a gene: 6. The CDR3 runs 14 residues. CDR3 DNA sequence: TGTGCCAGCAGCCGCTCAGGGGGCGGGACTGAAGCTTTCTTT. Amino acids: CASSRSGGGTEAFF.

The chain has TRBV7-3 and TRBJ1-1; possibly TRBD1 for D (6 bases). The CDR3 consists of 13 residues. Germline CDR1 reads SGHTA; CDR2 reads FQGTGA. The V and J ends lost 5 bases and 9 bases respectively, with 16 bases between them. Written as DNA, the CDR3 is TGTGCCAGCAGCCGCGAGGGGGGGAATCAAGCTTTCTTT. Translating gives CASSREGGNQAFF.

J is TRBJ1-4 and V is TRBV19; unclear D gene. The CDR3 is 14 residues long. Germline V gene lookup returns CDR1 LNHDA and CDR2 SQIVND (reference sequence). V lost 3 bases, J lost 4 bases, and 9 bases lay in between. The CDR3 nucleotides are TGTGCCAGTAGTATGGGCGCAAATAATGAAAAACTGTTTTTT. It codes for CASSMGANNEKLFF.

The CDR3 DNA sequence: TGTGCCAGCAGCTTAGGCCTAGCGGGGGGGCGCGATGAGCAGTTCTTC. Translated, it gives CASSLGLAGGRDEQFF. This chain connects TRBV13 to TRBJ2-1; TRBD2 matches 12 bases. This CDR3 region has 16 residues. Germline CDR1 and CDR2: PRHDT and FYEKMQ (reference sequence). V shed 0 bases, J shed 8 bases, and the junction held 5 bases outside the gene matches.

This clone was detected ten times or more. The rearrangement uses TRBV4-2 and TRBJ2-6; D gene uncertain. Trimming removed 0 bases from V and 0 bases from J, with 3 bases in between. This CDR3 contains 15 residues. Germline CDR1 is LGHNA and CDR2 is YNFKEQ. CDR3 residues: CASSQDSSGANVLTF. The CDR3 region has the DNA TGTGCCAGCAGCCAAGACAGCTCTGGGGCCAACGTCCTGACTTTC.

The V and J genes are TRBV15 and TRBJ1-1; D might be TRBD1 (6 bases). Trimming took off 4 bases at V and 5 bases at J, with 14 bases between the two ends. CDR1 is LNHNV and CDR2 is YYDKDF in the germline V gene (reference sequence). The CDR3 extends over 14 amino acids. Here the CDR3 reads CATSTRQARTEAFF. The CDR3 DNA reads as TGTGCCACCAGCACCCGACAGGCAAGGACTGAAGCTTTCTTT.

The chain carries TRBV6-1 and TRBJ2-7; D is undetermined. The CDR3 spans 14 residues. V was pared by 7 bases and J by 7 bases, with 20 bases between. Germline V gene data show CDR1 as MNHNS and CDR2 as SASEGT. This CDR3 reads CASTQKTTPGEQYF. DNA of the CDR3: TGTGCCAGCACCCAAAAGACAACGCCTGGGGAGCAGTACTTC.

CDR3 protein: CAIQNRGRTFSNQPQHF. The DNA of the CDR3 is TGTGCCATCCAGAACAGGGGGCGAACGTTTAGCAATCAGCCCCAGCATTTT. The chain recombines TRBV14 with TRBJ1-5; 9 bases are shared with TRBD1. In germline, CDR1 is SGHDN, CDR2 FVKESK. This CDR3 contains 17 residues. The V gene end was trimmed by 10 bases and the J gene end by 0 bases; junction bases not matched to a gene: 13.

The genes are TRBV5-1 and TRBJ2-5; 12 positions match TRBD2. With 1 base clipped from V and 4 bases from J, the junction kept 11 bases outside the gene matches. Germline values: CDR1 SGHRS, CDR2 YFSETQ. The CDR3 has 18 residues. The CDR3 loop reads CASSLSPSSGGAGETQYF. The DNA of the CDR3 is TGCGCCAGCAGCTTGAGTCCGTCTAGCGGGGGGGCCGGAGAGACCCAGTACTTC. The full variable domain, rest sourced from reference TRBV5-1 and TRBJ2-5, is KAGVTQTPRYLIKTRGQQVTLSCSPISGHRSVSWYQQTPGQGLQFLFEYFSETQRNKGNFPGRFSGRQFSNSRSEMNVSTLELGDSALYLCASSLSPSSGGAGETQYFGPGTRLLVL.

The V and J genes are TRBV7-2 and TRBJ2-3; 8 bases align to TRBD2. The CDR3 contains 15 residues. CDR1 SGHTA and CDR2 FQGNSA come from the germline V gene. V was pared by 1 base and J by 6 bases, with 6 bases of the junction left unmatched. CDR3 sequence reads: CASSLDGGGRDTQYF. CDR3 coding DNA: TGTGCCAGCAGCTTAGACGGGGGGGGCAGGGATACGCAGTATTTT.

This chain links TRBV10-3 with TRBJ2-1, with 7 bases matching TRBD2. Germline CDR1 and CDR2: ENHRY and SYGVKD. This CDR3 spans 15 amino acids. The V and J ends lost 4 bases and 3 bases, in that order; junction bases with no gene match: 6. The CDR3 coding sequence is TGTGCCATCAGTGCTAGCGGAGAAAACTACAATGAGCAGTTCTTC. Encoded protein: CAISASGENYNEQFF.

The CDR3 is CASSLDVGRELLYYGYTF. DNA of the CDR3: TGTGCCAGCAGCTTGGATGTCGGGAGGGAACTATTGTACTATGGCTACACCTTC. The V call is TRBV5-4, the J call TRBJ1-2; no reliable D call. This CDR3 has 18 residues. Trimming stripped 0 bases from V and 3 bases from J, with 21 bases between. Germline-derived CDR1 and CDR2 are SGHNT and YYREEE (reference sequence).

The CDR3 DNA is TGTGCCAGCAGTAGCCTAGCGGGAAGCACAGATACGCAGTATTTT. Protein: CASSSLAGSTDTQYF. This rearrangement joins TRBV28 to TRBJ2-3, with TRBD2 matching 9 bases. Germline values: CDR1 MDHEN, CDR2 SYDVKM. CDR3 size: 15 residues. After removal of 5 bases from V and 0 bases from J, the junction contained 3 bases not matched to a gene.

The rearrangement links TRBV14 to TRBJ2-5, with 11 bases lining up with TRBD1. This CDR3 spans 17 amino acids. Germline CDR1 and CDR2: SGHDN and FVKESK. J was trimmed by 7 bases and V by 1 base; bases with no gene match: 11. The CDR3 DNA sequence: TGTGCCAGCAGCCAAGCCTACGGACAGGGGGCGTACGGGACCCAGTACTTC. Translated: CASSQAYGQGAYGTQYF.

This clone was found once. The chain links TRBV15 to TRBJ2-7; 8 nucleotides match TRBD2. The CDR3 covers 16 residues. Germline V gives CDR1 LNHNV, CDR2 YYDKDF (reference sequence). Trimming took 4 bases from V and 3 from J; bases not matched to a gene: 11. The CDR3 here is CATSNPEGGRNYEQYF. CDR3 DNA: TGTGCCACCAGCAACCCTGAAGGCGGGAGGAACTACGAGCAGTACTTC. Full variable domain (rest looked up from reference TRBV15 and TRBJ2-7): DAMVIQNPRYQVTQFGKPVTLSCSQTLNHNVMYWYQQKSSQAPKLLFHYYDKDFNNEADTPDNFQSRRPNTSFCFLDIRSPGLGDTAMYLCATSNPEGGRNYEQYFGPGTRLTVT.

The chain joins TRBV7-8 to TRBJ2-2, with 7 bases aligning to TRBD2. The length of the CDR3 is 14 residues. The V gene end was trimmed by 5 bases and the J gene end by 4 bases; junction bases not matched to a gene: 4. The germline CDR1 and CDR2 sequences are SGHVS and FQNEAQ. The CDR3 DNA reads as TGTGCCAGCAGCCCCACTAGCGCCACCGGGGAGCTGTTTTTT. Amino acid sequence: CASSPTSATGELFF.

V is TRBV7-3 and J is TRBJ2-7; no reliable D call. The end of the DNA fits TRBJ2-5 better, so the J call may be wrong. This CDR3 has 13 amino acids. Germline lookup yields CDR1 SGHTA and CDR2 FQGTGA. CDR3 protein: CASSFSTGETQYF. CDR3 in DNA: TGTGCCAGCAGCTTCTCGACGGGAGAGACCCAGTACTTC.

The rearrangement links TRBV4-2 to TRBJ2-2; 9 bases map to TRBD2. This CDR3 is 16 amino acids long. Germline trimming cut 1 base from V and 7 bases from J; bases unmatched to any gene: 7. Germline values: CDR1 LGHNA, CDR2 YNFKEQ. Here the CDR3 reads CASSQGGGGASGELFF. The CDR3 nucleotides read TGTGCCAGCAGCCAAGGTGGCGGGGGGGCAAGCGGGGAGCTGTTTTTT.

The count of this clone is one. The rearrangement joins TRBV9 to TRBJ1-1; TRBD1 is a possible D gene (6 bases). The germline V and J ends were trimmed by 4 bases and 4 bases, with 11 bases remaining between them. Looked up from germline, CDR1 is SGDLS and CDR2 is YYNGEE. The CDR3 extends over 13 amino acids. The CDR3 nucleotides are TGTGCCAGCAGCCCAACAGGGAGCACTGAAGCTTTCTTT. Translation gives CASSPTGSTEAFF.

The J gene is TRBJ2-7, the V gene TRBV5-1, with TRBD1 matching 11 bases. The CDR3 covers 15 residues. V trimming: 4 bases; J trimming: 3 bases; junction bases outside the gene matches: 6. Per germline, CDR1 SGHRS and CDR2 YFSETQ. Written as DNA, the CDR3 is TGCGCCAGCAGCGGAGGGACAGGGGGTGGCTACGAGCAGTACTTC. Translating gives CASSGGTGGGYEQYF. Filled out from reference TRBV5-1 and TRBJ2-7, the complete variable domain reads KAGVTQTPRYLIKTRGQQVTLSCSPISGHRSVSWYQQTPGQGLQFLFEYFSETQRNKGNFPGRFSGRQFSNSRSEMNVSTLELGDSALYLCASSGGTGGGYEQYFGPGTRLTVT.

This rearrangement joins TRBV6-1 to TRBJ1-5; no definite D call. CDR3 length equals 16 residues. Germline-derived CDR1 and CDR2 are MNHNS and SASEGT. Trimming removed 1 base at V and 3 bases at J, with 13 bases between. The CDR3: CASSEGSWRTNQPQHF. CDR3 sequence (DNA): TGTGCCAGCAGTGAAGGGAGTTGGAGAACCAATCAGCCCCAGCATTTT.

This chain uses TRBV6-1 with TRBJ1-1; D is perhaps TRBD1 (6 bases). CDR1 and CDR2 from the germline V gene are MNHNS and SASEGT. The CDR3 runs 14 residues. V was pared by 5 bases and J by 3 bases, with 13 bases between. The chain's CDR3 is CASSNRERDTEAFF. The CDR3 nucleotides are TGTGCCAGCAGTAACAGGGAACGGGACACTGAAGCTTTCTTT.

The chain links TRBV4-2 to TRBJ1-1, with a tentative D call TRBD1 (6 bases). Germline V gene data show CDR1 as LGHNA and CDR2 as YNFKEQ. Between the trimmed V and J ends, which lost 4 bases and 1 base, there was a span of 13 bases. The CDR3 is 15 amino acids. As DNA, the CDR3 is TGTGCCAGCAGCCTAGCTAACAGGGAGAACACTGAAGCTTTCTTT. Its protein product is CASSLANRENTEAFF.

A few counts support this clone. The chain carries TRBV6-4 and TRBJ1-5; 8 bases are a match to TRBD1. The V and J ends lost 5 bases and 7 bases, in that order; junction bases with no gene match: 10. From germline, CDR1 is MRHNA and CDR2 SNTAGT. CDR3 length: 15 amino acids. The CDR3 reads CASSPGGDGVQPQHF. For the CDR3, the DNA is TGTGCCAGCAGTCCAGGGGGCGACGGGGTGCAGCCCCAGCATTTT.

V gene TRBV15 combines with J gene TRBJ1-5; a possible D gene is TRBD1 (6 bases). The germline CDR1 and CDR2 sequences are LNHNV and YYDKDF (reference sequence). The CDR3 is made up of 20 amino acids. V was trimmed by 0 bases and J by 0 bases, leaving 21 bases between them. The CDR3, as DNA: TGTGCCACCAGCAGAGATGAGAGGGAATTCAGGGGTTATAGCAATCAGCCCCAGCATTTT. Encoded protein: CATSRDEREFRGYSNQPQHF.

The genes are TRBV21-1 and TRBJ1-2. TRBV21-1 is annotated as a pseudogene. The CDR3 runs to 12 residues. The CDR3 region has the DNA TGTGCCAGGCGGGACTCCAACTATGGCTACACCTTC. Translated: CARRDSNYGYTF.

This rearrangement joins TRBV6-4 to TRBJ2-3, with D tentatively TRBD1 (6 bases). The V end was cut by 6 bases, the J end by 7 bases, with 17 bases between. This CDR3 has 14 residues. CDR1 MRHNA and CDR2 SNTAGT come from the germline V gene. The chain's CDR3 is CASSQSYRDNTQYF. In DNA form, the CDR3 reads TGTGCCAGCAGCCAAAGCTACAGGGACAATACGCAGTATTTT.

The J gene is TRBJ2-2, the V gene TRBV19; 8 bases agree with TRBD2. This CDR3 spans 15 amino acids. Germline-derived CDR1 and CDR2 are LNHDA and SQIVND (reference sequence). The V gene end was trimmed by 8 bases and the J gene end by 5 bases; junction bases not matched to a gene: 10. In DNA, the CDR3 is TGTGCCAGTCGAAAAGAAGCGGGAGAAACCGGGGAGCTGTTTTTT. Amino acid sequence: CASRKEAGETGELFF.

The CDR3 DNA reads TGTGCCAGCAGACGGGGTCTGTACGAGCAGTACTTC. It is translated as CASRRGLYEQYF. This chain joins TRBV6-6 and TRBJ2-7; the D gene is possibly TRBD2 (5 bases). CDR1 MNHNY and CDR2 SVGAGI come from the germline V gene (reference sequence). There are 12 residues in the CDR3. V shed 6 bases and J shed 4 bases, with 10 bases lying between them.